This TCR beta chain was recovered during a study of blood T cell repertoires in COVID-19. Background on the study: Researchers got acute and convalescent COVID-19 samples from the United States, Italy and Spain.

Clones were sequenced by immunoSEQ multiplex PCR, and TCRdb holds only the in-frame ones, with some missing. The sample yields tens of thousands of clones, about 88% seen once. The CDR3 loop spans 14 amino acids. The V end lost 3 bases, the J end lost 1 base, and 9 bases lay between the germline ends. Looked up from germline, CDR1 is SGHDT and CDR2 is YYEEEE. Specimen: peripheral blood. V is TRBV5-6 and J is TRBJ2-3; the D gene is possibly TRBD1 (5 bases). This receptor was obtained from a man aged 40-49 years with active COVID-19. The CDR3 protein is CASSSQTGTDTQYF. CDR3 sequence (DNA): TGTGCCAGCAGCTCTCAGACAGGCACAGATACGCAGTATTTT. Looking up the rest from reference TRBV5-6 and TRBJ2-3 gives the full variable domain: DAGVTQSPTHLIKTRGQQVTLRCSPKSGHDTVSWYQQALGQGPQFIFQYYEEEERQRGNFPDRFSGHQFPNYSSELNVNALLLGDSALYLCASSSQTGTDTQYFGPGTRLTVL.